The 2 T cell receptor beta chains below come from one sample, sequenced in a study of regulatory T cells in long-lasting Graves disease. Time point noted: persistent/refractory GD, antithyroid drugs over 5 years with positive TRAb. Extracted PBMC RNA gave rise to the TCR library. The authors built TCR beta libraries using iRepertoire HTBI primers and Arm-PCR of CDR3 regions. TCRdb fed the multiplex PCR reads into MiXCR, producing one record per CDR3 protein. Seen here are roughly 450,000 distinct CDR3 sequences, approximately 23% observed once, and the top ten hold roughly 14%. The source material was peripheral blood mononuclear cells (PBMCs), sampled when the disease was refractory, from a patient treated with antithyroid drugs. Receptors were obtained from a female donor with Graves disease.

A few counts support this clonotype. The chain joins TRBV7-2 to TRBJ2-1; 9 bases fit TRBD2. From germline, CDR1 is SGHTA and CDR2 FQGNSA. V lost 5 bases and J lost 6; bases outside the gene matches: 5. The CDR3 contains 14 residues. The chain's CDR3 is CASSLIAGVNEQFF. Written as DNA, the CDR3 is TGTGCCAGCAGCCTCATAGCGGGAGTCAATGAGCAGTTCTTC.

The V and J genes are TRBV19 and TRBJ2-3, with D tentatively TRBD2 (6 bases). Trimming removed 10 bases from V and 1 base from J, with 15 bases in between. The CDR3 is 14 residues long. The germline V gene encodes CDR1 LNHDA and CDR2 SQIVND (reference sequence). This chain's CDR3 is CAIGRGGGTDTQYF. The DNA of the CDR3 is TGTGCCATTGGGCGAGGCGGGGGCACAGATACGCAGTATTTT.